The sequence of this TCR beta chain was determined in a study of blood T cell repertoires in COVID-19 (TCRdb year 2020). For the wider study: The collaborator samples originated in the United States, Italy and Spain and spanned the acute and convalescent phases of COVID-19. Deeply sampled blood TCRbeta repertoires from subjects exposed to, actively infected with, or recovered from COVID-19 were included in the dataset. A de-identified subject ID, COVID-19 status, age in years and sex were almost always included in the sample metadata. The repertoires were made available in a free public database intended to serve as a resource for research on the immune response to SARS-CoV-2. The prospective study material was composed of cDNA or gDNA derived from T cells, B-cell-depleted T cells, or PBMCs. The samples were drawn from the first 160 participants of the ongoing ImmuneRACE study and from some 1,300 subjects provided by 6 global collaborators. Where HLA class I and class II types were available, the types were taken from metadata supplied by the sample provider, not from assay-based typing.

Broad study findings and their caveats: Clinical and demographic metadata were provided uncurated, with the amount varying by source and participant.

Comment on this clone: This receptor's antigen is unknown. Base qualities are not provided; no much larger clone lies one nucleotide away.

TCRbeta CDR3 regions were amplified from genomic DNA using the immunoSEQ Assay, a bias-controlled multiplex PCR. In the paper's pipeline: Nucleated cell counts per sample were estimated from amplification of reference gene primers within the assay. To quantify the absolute abundance of each unique TCRbeta CDR3 rearrangement, sequence reads were collapsed and filtered. For each sample, productive Simpson clonality was calculated as the square root of Simpson's diversity index across productive rearrangements. Here the immuneACCESS table is served through TCRdb, limited to in-frame sequences with V and J called. Missing clones are a known gap in these copies; in checked studies unresolved V genes cover under half, and the rest lacks a known reason. That table supplies the V and J calls and clone size; D and trimming were determined from the DNA. This sample is represented by 200,000 to 300,000 clones; around nine tenths of them were singletons. The ten largest clonotypes hold more than 0.8% of the sample.

One collaborating source in Seattle enrolled patients while the patients were actively infected and followed the patients over time throughout the course of disease. Whole blood was collected in K2EDTA tubes by collaborating institutions according to the institutions' own protocols. For TCRbeta analysis, collaborator samples were shipped as frozen whole blood, as isolated PBMCs, or as DNA extracted from either sample type. Taken from the germline V gene, the CDR1 and CDR2 loops are SNHLY and FYNNEI. Taken from cysteine to phenylalanine, the CDR3 has 12 residues. Just the 36-base CDR3 DNA is kept, in frame starting at base 1. V is clipped by 4 bases and J by 1 base, and the sequence between their germline boundaries is 4 bases long.

Sequencing was performed on peripheral blood. In this chain, TRBV2 is recombined with TRBJ1-2; confidence is insufficient to name the D gene. This sequence was found in a man aged 25-40 years with COVID-19, enrolled during active disease. At the DNA level, the sequence is TGTGCCAGCAGTGTACTTAACTATGGCTACACCTTC. Its protein product is CASSVLNYGYTF. Beyond the CDR3, the reference TRBV2 and TRBJ1-2 genes provide the residues; the full variable domain reads: EPEVTQTPSHQVTQMGQEVILRCVPISNHLYFYWYRQILGQKVEFLVSFYNNEISEKSEIFDDQFSVERPDGSNFTLKIRSTKLEDSAMYFCASSVLNYGYTFGSGTRLTVV.